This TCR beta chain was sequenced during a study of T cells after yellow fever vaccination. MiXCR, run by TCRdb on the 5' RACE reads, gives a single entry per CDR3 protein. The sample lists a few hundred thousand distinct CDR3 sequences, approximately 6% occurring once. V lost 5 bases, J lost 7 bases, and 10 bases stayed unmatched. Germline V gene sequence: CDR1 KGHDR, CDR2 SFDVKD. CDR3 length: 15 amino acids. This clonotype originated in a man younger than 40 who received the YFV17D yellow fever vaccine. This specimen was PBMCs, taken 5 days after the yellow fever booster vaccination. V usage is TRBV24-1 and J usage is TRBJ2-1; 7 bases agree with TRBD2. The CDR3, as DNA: TGTGCCACCAGTGGAGGGAGGGCCTCGGGTAATGAGCAGTTCTTC. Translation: CATSGGRASGNEQFF.